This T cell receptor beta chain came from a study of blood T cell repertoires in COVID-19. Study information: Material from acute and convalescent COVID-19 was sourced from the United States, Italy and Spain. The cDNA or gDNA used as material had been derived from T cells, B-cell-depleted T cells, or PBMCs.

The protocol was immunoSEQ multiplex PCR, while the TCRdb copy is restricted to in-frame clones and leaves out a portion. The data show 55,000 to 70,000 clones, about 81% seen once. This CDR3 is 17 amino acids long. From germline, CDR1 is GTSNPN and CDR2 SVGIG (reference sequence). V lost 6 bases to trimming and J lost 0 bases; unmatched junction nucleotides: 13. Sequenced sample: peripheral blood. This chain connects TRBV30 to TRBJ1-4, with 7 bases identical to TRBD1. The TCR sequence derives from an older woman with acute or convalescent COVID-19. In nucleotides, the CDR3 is TGTGCCTGTCCCCCGGCACAGGGGTTATCAACTAATGAAAAACTGTTTTTT. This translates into CACPPAQGLSTNEKLFF.